Below, 29 T cell receptor beta chains from the same sample are listed, as sequenced in a study of cytomegalovirus exposure and HLA in healthy donors. PCR amplification relied on 60 Vbeta primers (plus 13 Jbeta primers). The method was immunoSEQ multiplex PCR; TCRdb's version includes in-frame clones alone and lacks a portion of them. This sample has some 29,000 clones; 35% to 50% occur once, and the top ten carry around 2%. The material sequenced was PBMCs. All receptors derive from a woman aged 45-65 years in good health and CMV-seronegative.

This clone turned up a few times. The genes are TRBV7-9 and TRBJ2-7, with 7 bases lining up with TRBD2. There are 12 residues in the CDR3. Germline loops: CDR1 SEHNR, CDR2 FQNEAQ (reference sequence). Trimming cost V 5 bases and J 6 bases; bases outside gene matches: 4. The CDR3, as DNA: TGTGCCAGCAGCCCCGGGGGGAGCGAGCAGTACTTC. Its protein is CASSPGGSEQYF.

This chain joins TRBV18 and TRBJ1-4; 8 bases map to TRBD1. Germline CDR1 is KGHSH and CDR2 is LQKENI. The CDR3 contains 16 residues. The trim removed 2 bases at V and 0 bases at J, leaving 2 bases unmatched. For the CDR3, the DNA is TGTGCCAGCTCACCAGGACAGGGTGCAACTAATGAAAAACTGTTTTTT. As protein: CASSPGQGATNEKLFF. The variable domain in full, completed from reference TRBV18 and TRBJ1-4, reads NAGVMQNPRHLVRRRGQEARLRCSPMKGHSHVYWYRQLPEEGLKFMVYLQKENIIDESGMPKERFSAEFPKEGPSILRIQQVVRGDSAAYFCASSPGQGATNEKLFFGSGTQLSVL.

This chain connects TRBV27 to TRBJ2-7, with TRBD2 matching 12 bases. V lost 5 bases and J lost 3; bases outside the gene matches: 8. The CDR3 contains 16 residues. Germline-derived CDR1 and CDR2 are MNHEY and SMNVEV (reference sequence). The CDR3 reads CASSLRTSGTIYEQYF. The CDR3 DNA reads as TGTGCCAGCAGTCTACGGACTAGCGGGACCATCTACGAGCAGTACTTC.

The V gene is TRBV5-4, the J gene TRBJ1-3; D is ambiguous. V gave up 6 bases and J gave up 0 bases, with 7 bases separating them. The germline CDR1 and CDR2 sequences are SGHNT and YYREEE (reference sequence). The length of the CDR3 is 13 residues. CDR3 DNA: TGTGCCAGCACGCGAGACTCTGGAAACACCATATATTTT. It specifies CASTRDSGNTIYF.

The chain is built from TRBV4-1 and TRBJ2-7, with 12 positions matching TRBD1. The CDR3 consists of 15 residues. CDR1 MGHRA and CDR2 YSYEKL come from the germline V gene. Unmatched junction bases numbered 4, after V lost 1 base and J lost 6 bases. The CDR3: CASSQAGQGASEQYF. CDR3 DNA sequence: TGCGCCAGCAGCCAAGCGGGACAGGGGGCCTCCGAGCAGTACTTC.

This chain connects TRBV19 to TRBJ1-5; 8 bases are shared with TRBD1. V shed 5 bases, J shed 0 bases, and the junction held 9 bases outside the gene matches. Germline CDR1 and CDR2: LNHDA and SQIVND (reference sequence). CDR3 length: 17 amino acids. In DNA, the CDR3 is TGTGCCAGTAGTTTAGGACAGGGCCGGGTTAGCAATCAGCCCCAGCATTTT. Amino acids: CASSLGQGRVSNQPQHF.

This clone has only a few counts. The CDR3 DNA sequence: TGTGCCAGCAGGGATAGCGGGGGAAAAAACATTCAGTACTTC. This gives the protein CASRDSGGKNIQYF. The rearrangement links TRBV6-6 to TRBJ2-4; TRBD2 matches 9 bases. Germline V CDR1 and CDR2: MNHNY, SVGAGI (reference sequence). CDR3 size: 14 residues. The trim removed 6 bases at V and 4 bases at J, leaving 4 bases unmatched.

The chain joins TRBV30 to TRBJ1-4, with D perhaps TRBD1 (6 bases). CDR1 and CDR2 from the germline V gene are GTSNPN and SVGIG (reference sequence). V shed 4 bases and J shed 9 bases, with 12 bases lying between them. The CDR3 is 12 amino acids. CDR3 residues: CAWTGAAKKLFF. CDR3 sequence (DNA): TGTGCCTGGACAGGGGCAGCTAAAAAACTGTTTTTT.

The chain recombines TRBV18 with TRBJ2-5; 8 nucleotides line up with TRBD2. The ends lost 3 bases at V and 5 bases at J; junction bases unmatched: 8. There are 15 residues in the CDR3. Germline CDR1 reads KGHSH; CDR2 reads LQKENI. The CDR3 is CASSPTAGVTETQYF. Here the CDR3 DNA reads TGTGCCAGCTCACCCACAGCGGGAGTGACGGAGACCCAGTACTTC.

The V and J genes are TRBV2 and TRBJ1-2; no clear D. The CDR3 loop spans 12 amino acids. Germline V CDR1 and CDR2: SNHLY, FYNNEI. V was pared by 9 bases and J by 8 bases, with 16 bases between. CDR3 nucleotide sequence: TGTGCCAGTCGGAGCTCCCAATGGGGCTACACCTTC. Translated, it gives CASRSSQWGYTF.

The rearrangement links TRBV7-3 to TRBJ1-1; tentative D call: TRBD1 (5 bases). Germline V CDR1 and CDR2: SGHTA, FQGTGA. The CDR3 length is 16 residues. V was trimmed by 2 bases and J by 6 bases, leaving 19 bases between them. The CDR3 here is CASSLLGGGEGSEAFF. In nucleotides, the CDR3 is TGTGCCAGCAGCTTATTGGGCGGGGGGGAAGGATCTGAAGCTTTCTTT.

This chain uses TRBV19 with TRBJ2-3, with TRBD1 as a possible D gene (7 bases). CDR3 length: 15 amino acids. Trimming left V 4 bases short and J 0 bases short, with 11 bases between. Germline V gene lookup returns CDR1 LNHDA and CDR2 SQIVND (reference sequence). CDR3 loop: CASSTTGTSTDTQYF. The CDR3 coding sequence is TGTGCCAGTAGTACGACAGGGACTAGCACAGATACGCAGTATTTT.

The genes are TRBV5-1 and TRBJ2-1, with 10 nucleotides matching TRBD2. This CDR3 is 15 amino acids long. Germline V gene sequence: CDR1 SGHRS, CDR2 YFSETQ. V shed 0 bases, J shed 9 bases, and the junction held 6 bases outside the gene matches. CDR3 sequence: CASSLALAGASEQFF. The CDR3 region has the DNA TGCGCCAGCAGCTTGGCCCTAGCGGGAGCCTCTGAGCAGTTCTTC.

This chain links TRBV27 with TRBJ1-1; D unresolved. The CDR3 is made up of 16 amino acids. With 5 bases removed from V and 0 bases from J, the gap between germline ends came to 16 bases. CDR1 and CDR2 (germline): MNHEY, SMNVEV (reference sequence). CDR3 DNA: TGTGCCAGCAGTCCCCTGGCGACATCCCTGAACACTGAAGCTTTCTTT. Protein product: CASSPLATSLNTEAFF.

This chain joins TRBV27 and TRBJ1-1; a possible D gene is TRBD1 (5 bases). This CDR3 contains 17 residues. V lost 3 bases to trimming and J lost 4 bases, with 21 bases between them. Germline CDR1 and CDR2: MNHEY and SMNVEV (reference sequence). CDR3 sequence (DNA): TGTGCCAGCAGTTTTCGGATACCCCAGGGAAGGGCCACTGAAGCTTTCTTT. The encoded protein is CASSFRIPQGRATEAFF.

The rearrangement uses TRBV21-1 and TRBJ2-7; the D call in the table, TRBD2, was not verified against the DNA. TRBV21-1 is assigned pseudogene status. CDR3 size: 15 residues. The CDR3 sequence is CASSRGAGASREQYF. For the CDR3, the DNA is TGTGCCAGCAGCAGAGGAGCGGGGGCCTCGAGGGAGCAGTACTTC.

The V gene is TRBV7-9, the J gene TRBJ1-1; 7 bases agree with TRBD1. The V and J ends lost 1 base and 5 bases, in that order; junction bases with no gene match: 4. Germline V gives CDR1 SEHNR, CDR2 FQNEAQ (reference sequence). The length of the CDR3 is 14 residues. Here the CDR3 reads CASSLEGARTEAFF. CDR3 bases: TGTGCCAGCAGCTTAGAGGGGGCTAGGACTGAAGCTTTCTTT.

This clone appeared a few times. The rearrangement joins TRBV28 to TRBJ1-2; 10 nucleotides match TRBD1. The CDR3 runs 13 residues. V lost 5 bases to trimming and J lost 7 bases; unmatched junction nucleotides: 4. The V gene's germline CDR1 is MDHEN and CDR2 SYDVKM. The CDR3 sequence is CASSATGGSGYTF. Here the CDR3 DNA reads TGTGCCAGCAGTGCGACAGGGGGCAGTGGCTACACCTTC.

The rearrangement joins TRBV5-1 to TRBJ1-1, with a weak D call TRBD1 (6 bases). With 3 bases removed from V and 5 bases from J, the gap between germline ends came to 20 bases. CDR1 is SGHRS, CDR2 YFSETQ, per germline. CDR3 length: 16 residues. CDR3 region: CASSSKGPGEWTEAFF. In DNA, the CDR3 is TGCGCCAGCAGCTCCAAGGGTCCAGGGGAATGGACTGAAGCTTTCTTT.

V and J are TRBV12-5 and TRBJ1-2; TRBD1 agrees at 11 bases. Germline CDR1 and CDR2: LGHNT and FRNRAP. V trimming: 1 base; J trimming: 4 bases; junction bases outside the gene matches: 11. The CDR3 sequence is 18 residues long. The CDR3 is CASGLDPGQGVPSYGYTF. CDR3 sequence (DNA): TGTGCTAGTGGTTTGGACCCGGGACAGGGGGTGCCTAGCTATGGCTACACCTTC.

CDR3 in amino acids: CASSFATGNTEAFF. CDR3 nucleotide sequence: TGCGCCAGCAGCTTCGCGACAGGGAACACTGAAGCTTTCTTT. The chain recombines TRBV5-1 with TRBJ1-1, with D possibly being TRBD1 (6 bases). The V gene lost 2 bases and the J gene lost 1 base, with 9 bases spanning the gap. Germline V gene lookup returns CDR1 SGHRS and CDR2 YFSETQ. The CDR3 sequence is 14 residues long. Supplemented by reference TRBV5-1 and TRBJ1-1, the full variable domain reads KAGVTQTPRYLIKTRGQQVTLSCSPISGHRSVSWYQQTPGQGLQFLFEYFSETQRNKGNFPGRFSGRQFSNSRSEMNVSTLELGDSALYLCASSFATGNTEAFFGQGTRLTVV.

CDR3 amino acids: CASSVEGRVNSPLHF. CDR3 DNA: TGTGCCAGCAGCGTAGAAGGCAGGGTTAATTCACCCCTCCACTTT. The chain carries TRBV9 and TRBJ1-6; weak D call: TRBD1 (5 bases). The CDR3 loop spans 15 amino acids. Germline V gene data show CDR1 as SGDLS and CDR2 as YYNGEE. Trimming removed 0 bases from V and 6 bases from J, with 10 bases in between.

This clone was found a few times. CDR3 DNA sequence: TGCGCCAGCAGCCAGGGCCCCGTAGCGGACACCGGGGAGCTGTTTTTT. Its translation: CASSQGPVADTGELFF. The chain combines TRBV5-1 with TRBJ2-2; TRBD2 might be the D (6 bases). CDR1 SGHRS and CDR2 YFSETQ come from the germline V gene. The CDR3 has 16 residues. The V end lost 4 bases, the J end lost 3 bases, and 16 bases lay between the germline ends.

V usage is TRBV6-6 and J usage is TRBJ2-5; tentatively, D is TRBD1 (6 bases). Germline CDR1 is MNHNY and CDR2 is SVGAGI (reference sequence). This CDR3 is 14 amino acids long. Deletions cut 5 bases from V and 2 bases from J, with 12 bases between. CDR3 nucleotide sequence: TGTGCCAGCAGTGCGCCAGGGGAACAAGAGACCCAGTACTTC. Its protein product is CASSAPGEQETQYF.

This clone occurred a few times. The chain combines TRBV7-7 with TRBJ1-2, with unresolved D. The V end lost 5 bases, the J end lost 4 bases, and 17 bases lay between the germline ends. Looked up from germline, CDR1 is SSHAT and CDR2 is FNYEAQ (reference sequence). The CDR3 covers 15 residues. The CDR3 region has the DNA TGTGCCAGCAGCCCCCTTCCGGGCGCGGGCTATGGCTACACCTTC. As protein: CASSPLPGAGYGYTF. Filled out from reference TRBV7-7 and TRBJ1-2, the complete variable domain reads GAGVSQSPRYKVTKRGQDVTLRCDPISSHATLYWYQQALGQGPEFLTYFNYEAQPDKSGLPSDRFSAERPEGSISTLTIQRTEQRDSAMYRCASSPLPGAGYGYTFGSGTRLTVV.

J is TRBJ2-3 and V is TRBV6-5, with TRBD1 identical over 7 bases. Looked up from germline, CDR1 is MNHEY and CDR2 is SVGAGI. The V segment lost 10 bases and the J segment 5 bases; nucleotides outside the gene matches: 15. CDR3 length equals 15 residues. The CDR3 is CATSSRTGVGDTQYF. The CDR3 region has the DNA TGTGCCACCTCATCCCGGACAGGCGTGGGAGATACGCAGTATTTT.

The chain joins TRBV5-1 to TRBJ2-3; D remains unclear. The CDR3 sequence is 14 residues long. Germline CDR1 reads SGHRS; CDR2 reads YFSETQ. V was shortened by 7 bases and J by 4 bases, with 16 bases between the two germline ends. The CDR3 DNA sequence: TGCGCCAGCGATATGGGCTCCTCGGCAGATACGCAGTATTTT. Protein product: CASDMGSSADTQYF.

There are a few counts of this clone. The chain links TRBV6-1 to TRBJ2-1; no clear D gene. Deletions cut 1 base from V and 10 bases from J, with 5 bases between. The CDR3 is made up of 11 amino acids. Looked up from germline, CDR1 is MNHNS and CDR2 is SASEGT. This chain's CDR3 is CASSEVAEQFF. The CDR3, as DNA: TGTGCCAGCAGTGAAGTTGCGGAGCAGTTCTTC.

This clone was detected only a few times. The gene calls are TRBV9 and TRBJ2-7, with TRBD1 identical over 10 bases. This CDR3 region has 17 residues. Trimming at V came to 0 bases and at J to 0 bases, leaving 6 bases not matched to a gene. Germline-derived CDR1 and CDR2 are SGDLS and YYNGEE. CDR3: CASSVVDRGFSSYEQYF. CDR3 nucleotide sequence: TGTGCCAGCAGCGTAGTGGACAGGGGGTTTAGCTCCTACGAGCAGTACTTC. Supplemented by reference TRBV9 and TRBJ2-7, the full variable domain reads DSGVTQTPKHLITATGQRVTLRCSPRSGDLSVYWYQQSLDQGLQFLIQYYNGEERAKGNILERFSAQQFPDLHSELNLSSLELGDSALYFCASSVVDRGFSSYEQYFGPGTRLTVT.